This TCR beta chain is from a study of identical twins (dated by TCRdb to the mid-2010s). Broadly, across the study: To test whether fetal clonotypes persist, this study deep-sequenced TCR alpha and beta repertoires from monozygotic twins, from unrelated adults of various ages, and from cord blood. To rule out contamination, the twin experiments were replicated at different times with different library preparation protocols.

Receptor libraries were prepared by 5' RACE. TCRdb records Illumina HiSeq 2000 as the sequencer. Template switching added a universal primer binding site, and the final cDNA carried a unique molecular identifier that allowed TCR cDNA molecules to be counted accurately. First-strand cDNA for TCR alpha and beta chains was synthesized from specific primers in the conserved constant-segment region. Each cDNA library was double barcoded, with a SMART-Mk sample barcode plus Illumina barcodes, to control for contamination. Two successive PCR steps introduced TruSeq adapter sequences along with Illumina sample barcodes. The Illumina HiSeq platform was used with custom primers to sequence TCR alpha and beta cDNA libraries. The original methods were these. Unique molecular identifiers were extracted from raw reads with MiGEC, and CDR3 positions were determined with MiXCR. For each individual, recombination models were inferred using an EM algorithm with the repgenHMM and IGoR tools. The analysis of shared clonotypes was done with the tcR package in R, with sharing normalized by the product of cloneset sizes. Out-of-frame nonproductive sequences were analyzed to study raw recombination free of thymic and clonal selection effects. Starting from the raw public reads, TCRdb applied fastp trimming at Q25, assembled clones with MiXCR and retained in-frame beta chains. Rows with a matching CDR3 protein are joined into one entry that keeps the most common DNA and genes. These V and J calls are TCRdb output, not the study's own analysis. Counted in this sample were roughly 250,000 distinct CDR3 sequences; more than 13% of them appeared once. Of the sample, 7% to 9.5% falls within the top ten clones.

With regard to this clonotype: It lacks a known antigen. Base qualities are not provided; no much larger clone lies one nucleotide away.

The full study reports these points: Fewer insertions were carried by abundant cord blood beta clonotypes, a similar but weaker trend appeared in young adult naive repertoires, and no such trend appeared in memory repertoires. Conclusions relied on cross-sectional statistical analysis, since the same donors could not be followed over many years. Out-of-frame TCR alpha sharing in monozygotic twins was systematically underestimated by recombination models, whereas sharing between unrelated individuals was in agreement with the recombination models. Zero-insertion analyses could be partly confounded by invariant T cells such as MAIT and iNKT, though diverse VJ usage argued against such confounding for most clonotypes. Out-of-frame TCR alpha sequences shared between twins showed an excess of low generation-probability sequences compared with coincidental sharing between unrelated individuals. Excess twin sharing in beta out-of-frame sequences was weaker because fewer shared sequences lowered the signal-to-noise ratio.

Every donor was a healthy Caucasian. Miltenyi CD45RO+ enrichment and human naive T-cell isolation kits were used to isolate memory (CD45RO+) and naive T cells from PBMC. From the cysteine through the phenylalanine, the CDR3 covers 13 amino acids. Only the CDR3 DNA stays, 39 bases, in frame from base 1. Via the germline V gene, CDR1 is SGHRS and CDR2 YFSETQ. V drops 2 bases and J drops 3 bases, leaving 8 bases in between. The sequencing sample was made of memory (CD45RO+) T cells sorted from blood. Read against the paper, the sample's cell subset or site label means: CD45RO+ enriched T cells. The origin of this receptor is a woman aged 18-29 years in good health. Here the chain combines TRBV5-1 and TRBJ1-1, with a weak D call of TRBD1 (6 bases match). The encoded CDR3 is CASSFQGHTEAFF. The DNA sequence is as follows: TGCGCCAGCAGCTTTCAGGGGCACACTGAAGCTTTCTTT.